The 7 T cell receptor beta chains in this list originate from one sample, sequenced in a study of T cell responses to AZD1222 COVID-19 vaccine (dated by TCRdb to the early 2020s). The time point tag for this specimen amounts to: about 28 days (+/-7) after the second vaccine dose. The library was produced with the immunoSEQ multiplex PCR assay. This is the immuneACCESS table as TCRdb keeps it, with only in-frame sequences that have V and J called. A part of the clones is gone; compared with another copy, unresolved V genes explain less than half, and the rest is unexplained. Present in this sample are tens of thousands of clones, roughly 80% of which were seen just once. 20% to 30% of the sample is in the top ten clones. Sequences were derived from peripheral blood, sampled 28 days after the second AZD1222 dose. These receptors all stem from an adult who received the AZD1222 COVID-19 vaccine.

V and J are TRBV27 and TRBJ1-6; D may be TRBD1 (6 bases). The CDR3 runs to 15 residues. CDR1 is MNHEY and CDR2 is SMNVEV in the germline V gene (reference sequence). Between the trimmed V and J ends, which lost 4 bases and 9 bases, there was a span of 16 bases. CDR3 region: CASSSWRGAASPLHF. DNA of the CDR3: TGTGCCAGCAGTTCCTGGCGGGGGGCGGCTTCACCCCTCCACTTT.

The gene calls are TRBV5-1 and TRBJ1-2; D ambiguous. This CDR3 is built from 14 residues. CDR1 and CDR2 (germline): SGHRS, YFSETQ. Trimming removed 0 bases at V and 2 bases at J, with 8 bases between. The CDR3: CASSLESANYGYTF. CDR3 coding DNA: TGCGCCAGCAGCTTGGAGTCAGCCAACTATGGCTACACCTTC. Supplemented by reference TRBV5-1 and TRBJ1-2, the full variable domain reads KAGVTQTPRYLIKTRGQQVTLSCSPISGHRSVSWYQQTPGQGLQFLFEYFSETQRNKGNFPGRFSGRQFSNSRSEMNVSTLELGDSALYLCASSLESANYGYTFGSGTRLTVV.

J is TRBJ2-2 and V is TRBV7-2; D call uncertain. V gave up 9 bases and J gave up 4 bases, with 15 bases separating them. Germline V gene lookup returns CDR1 SGHTA and CDR2 FQGNSA. CDR3 length: 14 residues. Written as DNA, the CDR3 is TGTGCCAGTCGTTACTTAACACCCACCGGGGAGCTGTTTTTT. It encodes CASRYLTPTGELFF.

V and J are TRBV10-3 and TRBJ1-1; D is undetermined. Trimming left V 2 bases short and J 1 base short, with 11 bases between. The germline V gene encodes CDR1 ENHRY and CDR2 SYGVKD. The CDR3 loop spans 15 amino acids. The CDR3 protein is CAISEVRTPNTEAFF. The CDR3 DNA follows: TGTGCCATCAGTGAGGTACGGACCCCGAACACTGAAGCTTTCTTT.

The chain joins TRBV7-3 to TRBJ1-2, with 10 positions matching TRBD1. With 4 bases clipped from V and 4 bases from J, the junction kept 6 bases outside the gene matches. Germline V CDR1 and CDR2: SGHTA, FQGTGA. The CDR3 is 15 amino acids. This CDR3 reads CASSYRDRGSYGYTF. CDR3 nucleotide sequence: TGTGCCAGCAGCTACCGGGACAGGGGAAGCTATGGCTACACCTTC.

The chain joins TRBV27 to TRBJ2-2; 10 positions match TRBD2. The CDR3 contains 16 residues. Germline V gene sequence: CDR1 MNHEY, CDR2 SMNVEV (reference sequence). V lost 3 bases, J lost 5 bases, and 6 bases stayed unmatched. CDR3 sequence (DNA): TGTGCCAGCAGTTTTTCCCCTAGCGGGAGAACCGGGGAGCTGTTTTTT. It encodes CASSFSPSGRTGELFF.

V is TRBV6-5 and J is TRBJ2-7; D is unresolved. CDR3 length: 14 amino acids. CDR1 is MNHEY, CDR2 SVGAGI, per germline. Trimming stripped 9 bases from V and 0 bases from J, with 15 bases between. In DNA form, the CDR3 reads TGTGCCAGTCGCCTGAGGCAGCCCTCCTACGAGCAGTACTTC. It encodes CASRLRQPSYEQYF.